The clone carrying this T cell receptor (beta chain) was counted many times. Amplification targeted the TCR beta CDR3 regions, with RNA transcripts as the source material. RT-PCR with HTBI primers came first, then second-round multiplex PCR. TCRdb ran MiXCR on the multiplex PCR reads and lists one entry per CDR3 protein. The sample consists of almost 400,000 distinct CDR3 sequences, 15% to 20% of them appearing once. The V gene lost 1 base and the J gene lost 3 bases, with 15 bases spanning the gap. Germline assignment: CDR1 MNHNS and CDR2 SASEGT. The CDR3 length is 17 residues. Diagnostic conclusions were grounded in clinical symptoms, serum thyroxine, TRAb, thyroid ultrasound and orbital computed tomography. This entry comes from a study of Graves' ophthalmopathy and Graves' hyperthyroidism.

The clonotype originates from a woman aged 18-29 years with Graves' ophthalmopathy. Sequenced: peripheral blood. The chain recombines TRBV6-1 with TRBJ2-2; no firm D call. The CDR3 loop is CASSEVDSIGYTGELFF. In nucleotides, the CDR3 is TGTGCCAGCAGTGAAGTAGACTCGATTGGGTACACCGGGGAGCTGTTTTTT.